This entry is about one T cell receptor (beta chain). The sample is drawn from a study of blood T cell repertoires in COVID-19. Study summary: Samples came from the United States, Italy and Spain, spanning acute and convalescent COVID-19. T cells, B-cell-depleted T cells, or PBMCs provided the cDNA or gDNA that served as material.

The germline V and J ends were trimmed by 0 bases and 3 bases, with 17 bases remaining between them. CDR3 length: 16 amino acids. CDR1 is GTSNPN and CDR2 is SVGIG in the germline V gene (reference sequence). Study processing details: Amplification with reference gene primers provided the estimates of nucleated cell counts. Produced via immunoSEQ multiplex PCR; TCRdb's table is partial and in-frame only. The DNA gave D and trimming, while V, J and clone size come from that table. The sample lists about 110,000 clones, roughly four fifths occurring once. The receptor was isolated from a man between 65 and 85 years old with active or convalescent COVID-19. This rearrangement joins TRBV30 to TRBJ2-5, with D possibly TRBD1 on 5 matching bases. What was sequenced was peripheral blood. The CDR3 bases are TGTGCCTGGAGTGTACAAAGGACAATGGTAAAAGAGACCCAGTACTTC. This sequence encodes CAWSVQRTMVKETQYF.